One and the same sample provided the 21 T cell receptor beta chains below, sequenced in a study of Ad26.COV2.S vaccination and SARS-CoV-2 variants. Sequencing was performed with immunoSEQ multiplex PCR; in TCRdb, only in-frame clones are kept and a portion is missing. The sample shows some 350,000 clones, about 85% of them seen only once. Treatment defined: 15 to 20 received Ad26.COV2.S at low or high dose, single or two shots; about 5 received placebo; per-sample allocation not given. Specimens were obtained on day 63 following the first vaccine or placebo injection. This specimen consisted of peripheral blood, obtained in a trial of Ad26.COV2.S vaccine versus placebo. These receptor sequences come from a person between 18 and 65 years old who received the Ad26.COV2.S COVID-19 vaccine or a placebo.

This clone appeared a single time. The V gene is TRBV19, the J gene TRBJ2-1; 7 nucleotides align to TRBD1. The CDR3 has 17 amino acids. V lost 5 bases and J lost 8; bases outside the gene matches: 18. Per the germline V gene, CDR1 is LNHDA and CDR2 is SQIVND (reference sequence). The CDR3 spells CASSPPRRTGLRDEQFF. The CDR3 DNA reads as TGTGCCAGTAGTCCCCCCCGTCGGACAGGACTGAGGGATGAGCAGTTCTTC.

V usage is TRBV5-1 and J usage is TRBJ2-5; 7 bases are a match to TRBD2. This CDR3 contains 16 residues. The V gene's germline CDR1 is SGHRS and CDR2 YFSETQ. V lost 0 bases and J lost 1; bases outside the gene matches: 6. The CDR3 loop reads CASSLGFPGGQETQYF. CDR3 DNA sequence: TGCGCCAGCAGCTTGGGCTTCCCGGGAGGCCAAGAGACCCAGTACTTC.

This chain joins TRBV4-1 and TRBJ2-5; 7 nucleotides align to TRBD1. From germline, CDR1 is MGHRA and CDR2 YSYEKL. CDR3 length equals 15 residues. Unmatched junction bases numbered 8, after V lost 2 bases and J lost 5 bases. The CDR3 spells CASSQRPGQVETQYF. The CDR3 DNA follows: TGCGCCAGCAGCCAAAGGCCTGGACAGGTGGAGACCCAGTACTTC.

The J gene is TRBJ2-2, the V gene TRBV12-5; 8 nucleotides agree with TRBD1. The germline gives CDR1 LGHNT, CDR2 FRNRAP. The CDR3 covers 16 residues. The V and J ends lost 2 bases and 1 base, in that order; junction bases with no gene match: 3. CDR3 in amino acids: CASGLRGTGNTGELFF. The CDR3 coding sequence is TGTGCTAGTGGTTTGCGAGGGACAGGGAACACCGGGGAGCTGTTTTTT. Together with reference TRBV12-5 and TRBJ2-2, the CDR3 gives the full variable domain: DARVTQTPRHKVTEMGQEVTMRCQPILGHNTVFWYRQTMMQGLELLAYFRNRAPLDDSGMPKDRFSAEMPDATLATLKIQPSEPRDSAVYFCASGLRGTGNTGELFFGEGSRLTVL.

There are a few counts of this clone. The chain uses TRBV7-9 and TRBJ1-5; D gene ambiguous. This CDR3 is 14 amino acids long. The V gene's germline CDR1 is SEHNR and CDR2 FQNEAQ (reference sequence). V gave up 1 base and J gave up 1 base, with 5 bases separating them. In DNA form, the CDR3 reads TGTGCCAGCAGCTTAGATCACAGCAATCAGCCCCAGCATTTT. Translation: CASSLDHSNQPQHF. Full variable domain (remainder filled in from reference TRBV7-9 and TRBJ1-5): DTGVSQNPRHKITKRGQNVTFRCDPISEHNRLYWYRQTLGQGPEFLTYFQNEAQLEKSRLLSDRFSAERPKGSFSTLEIQRTEQGDSAMYLCASSLDHSNQPQHFGDGTRLSIL.

The V gene is TRBV27, the J gene TRBJ2-7; tentatively, D is TRBD1 (5 bases). The V gene's germline CDR1 is MNHEY and CDR2 SMNVEV (reference sequence). The CDR3 has 14 amino acids. The germline V and J ends were trimmed by 5 bases and 2 bases, with 13 bases remaining between them. CDR3 loop: CASSPDSGTYEQYF. The CDR3 DNA reads as TGTGCCAGCAGTCCCGACAGTGGAACCTACGAGCAGTACTTC.

The CDR3 loop is CASSLAAGPNTGELFF. As DNA, the CDR3 is TGCGCCAGCAGCTTGGCTGCGGGGCCGAACACCGGGGAGCTGTTTTTT. The chain couples TRBV5-1 to TRBJ2-2; the D gene is possibly TRBD2 (6 bases). Trimming left V 0 bases short and J 0 bases short, with 9 bases between. The germline CDR1 and CDR2 sequences are SGHRS and YFSETQ. The CDR3 spans 16 residues.

This clone turned up a few times. The J gene is TRBJ2-3, the V gene TRBV4-3; TRBD2 aligns across 8 bases. Unmatched junction bases numbered 13, after V lost 4 bases and J lost 4 bases. Germline lookup yields CDR1 LGHNA and CDR2 YSLEER. CDR3 length: 17 residues. CDR3 in amino acids: CASSRASGWGTADTQYF. CDR3 bases: TGCGCCAGCAGCCGAGCTAGCGGGTGGGGGACGGCAGATACGCAGTATTTT.

The chain combines TRBV28 with TRBJ1-1, with D unclear. Germline V lookup: CDR1 MDHEN, CDR2 SYDVKM. V was pared by 6 bases and J by 7 bases, with 15 bases between. The CDR3 consists of 13 residues. The DNA of the CDR3 is TGTGCCAGCAGCCCCCCGGGAACAATTGAAGCTTTCTTT. Residues: CASSPPGTIEAFF. Using reference TRBV28 and TRBJ1-1 for the parts outside the CDR3, the full variable domain is DVKVTQSSRYLVKRTGEKVFLECVQDMDHENMFWYRQDPGLGLRLIYFSYDVKMKEKGDIPEGYSVSREKKERFSLILESASTNQTSMYLCASSPPGTIEAFFGQGTRLTVV.

Regarding this clone: Compared with germline, one end of the junction differs, possibly owing to a read error. The chain joins TRBV28 to TRBJ2-7; the match to TRBD2 covers 9 bases. This CDR3 has 15 residues. CDR1 is MDHEN and CDR2 is SYDVKM in the germline V gene. The CDR3 nucleotides are TGTGCCAGCACTCGGGCTAGCGGGATCTCCCACGAGCAGTACTTC. It specifies CASTRASGISHEQYF.

The chain employs TRBV2 and TRBJ2-3; D is ambiguous. The CDR3 consists of 14 residues. The V gene lost 1 base and the J gene lost 0 bases, with 5 bases spanning the gap. The germline V gene encodes CDR1 SNHLY and CDR2 FYNNEI. The CDR3 DNA is TGTGCCAGCAGTGAAGACCTAAGCACAGATACGCAGTATTTT. This translates into CASSEDLSTDTQYF.

The CDR3 DNA reads as TGTGCCAGCAGCTTATTTGGACAGAACAATCAGCCCCAGCATTTT. It specifies CASSLFGQNNQPQHF. The J gene is TRBJ1-5, the V gene TRBV7-2; TRBD1 might be the D (6 bases). The CDR3 is made up of 15 amino acids. The V and J ends lost 2 bases and 3 bases respectively, with 11 bases between them. Looked up from germline, CDR1 is SGHTA and CDR2 is FQGNSA.

V is TRBV4-1 and J is TRBJ2-1; 10 bases agree with TRBD1. V dropped 4 bases and J dropped 8; count of bases not matched to a gene: 8. From germline, CDR1 is MGHRA and CDR2 YSYEKL. This CDR3 spans 15 amino acids. The CDR3 nucleotides read TGCGCCAGCAGCCGAGGGACAGGGGATCGGGATGAGCAGTTCTTC. Translating gives CASSRGTGDRDEQFF.

This clone was found a few times. The chain is built from TRBV18 and TRBJ1-1; possible D gene TRBD1, 6 bases. This CDR3 region has 16 residues. The V end lost 3 bases, the J end lost 3 bases, and 17 bases lay between the germline ends. In germline, CDR1 is KGHSH, CDR2 LQKENI. The CDR3 DNA is TGTGCCAGCTCACCTATTCAAGGGGGTAGGGACACTGAAGCTTTCTTT. This codes for CASSPIQGGRDTEAFF.

V is TRBV19 and J is TRBJ1-3; TRBD1 aligns across 9 bases. In germline, CDR1 is LNHDA, CDR2 SQIVND (reference sequence). V lost 4 bases to trimming and J lost 4 bases; unmatched junction nucleotides: 5. The length of the CDR3 is 15 residues. CDR3 DNA: TGTGCCAGTAGTACCTGGACAGGGGTCGGAAACACCATATATTTT. Encoded protein: CASSTWTGVGNTIYF.

This chain uses TRBV11-2 with TRBJ2-4, with D uncertain. The germline CDR1 and CDR2 sequences are SGHAT and FQNNGV. Trimming took 4 bases from V and 0 from J, leaving 10 bases between them. The CDR3 loop spans 15 amino acids. CDR3 DNA: TGTGCCAGCAGCTCCCGGGCCCTAGCCAAAAACATTCAGTACTTC. Its translation: CASSSRALAKNIQYF.

This chain uses TRBV2 with TRBJ1-4; weak D call: TRBD1 (5 bases). Trimming pared 2 bases from V and 6 bases from J, leaving 10 bases between. CDR3 length equals 14 residues. Germline V gives CDR1 SNHLY, CDR2 FYNNEI. The CDR3 is CASSENQGYEKLFF. In nucleotides, the CDR3 is TGTGCCAGCAGTGAAAACCAGGGTTATGAAAAACTGTTTTTT.

DNA for the CDR3: TGTGCCAGCAGCGCACAGGGTACTGAAGCTTTCTTT. This sequence encodes CASSAQGTEAFF. J is TRBJ1-1 and V is TRBV9; perhaps TRBD1 as D (6 bases). CDR3 length: 12 amino acids. Germline-derived CDR1 and CDR2 are SGDLS and YYNGEE. V lost 3 bases to trimming and J lost 5 bases, with 8 bases between them.

The rearrangement uses TRBV7-9 and TRBJ1-5; D is possibly TRBD1 (5 bases). V shed 5 bases and J shed 8 bases, with 19 bases lying between them. The germline V gene encodes CDR1 SEHNR and CDR2 FQNEAQ (reference sequence). The CDR3 loop spans 15 amino acids. CDR3 coding DNA: TGTGCCAGCAGCCGCCCGGGACCCATGCATAAGCCCCAGCATTTT. It yields the protein CASSRPGPMHKPQHF.

This sequence joins TRBV7-8 and TRBJ2-1, with D possibly being TRBD2 (7 bases). The CDR3 runs 16 residues. The V end lost 4 bases, the J end lost 0 bases, and 13 bases lay between the germline ends. Germline V lookup: CDR1 SGHVS, CDR2 FQNEAQ. This CDR3 is CASSSRGGSSYNEQFF. The CDR3, as DNA: TGTGCCAGCAGCTCAAGGGGGGGGAGCTCCTACAATGAGCAGTTCTTC.

This clone has more than one count but fewer than ten. The gene calls are TRBV7-2 and TRBJ1-5, with D uncertain. CDR1 is SGHTA and CDR2 is FQGNSA in the germline V gene. Trimming stripped 1 base from V and 0 bases from J, with 10 bases between. The CDR3 extends over 16 amino acids. CDR3 nucleotides: TGTGCCAGCAGCTTAGGATTACAGACTAGCAATCAGCCCCAGCATTTT. Protein: CASSLGLQTSNQPQHF. Full variable domain (missing parts from reference TRBV7-2 and TRBJ1-5): GAGVSQSPSNKVTEKGKDVELRCDPISGHTALYWYRQSLGQGLEFLIYFQGNSAPDKSGLPSDRFSAERTGGSVSTLTIQRTQQEDSAVYLCASSLGLQTSNQPQHFGDGTRLSIL.